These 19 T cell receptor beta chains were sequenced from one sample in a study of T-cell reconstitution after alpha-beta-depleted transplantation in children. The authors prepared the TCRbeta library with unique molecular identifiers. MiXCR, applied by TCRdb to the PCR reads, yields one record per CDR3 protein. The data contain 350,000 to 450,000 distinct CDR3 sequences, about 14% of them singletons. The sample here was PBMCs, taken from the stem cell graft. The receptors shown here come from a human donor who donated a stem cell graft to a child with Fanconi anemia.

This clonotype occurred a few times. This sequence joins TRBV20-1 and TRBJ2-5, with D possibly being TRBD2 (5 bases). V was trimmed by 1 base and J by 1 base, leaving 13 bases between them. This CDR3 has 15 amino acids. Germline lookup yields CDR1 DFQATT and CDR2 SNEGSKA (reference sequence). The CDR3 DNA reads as TGCAGTGCTAGAGCCGCAGGCAGCGGCCAAGAGACCCAGTACTTC. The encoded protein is CSARAAGSGQETQYF.

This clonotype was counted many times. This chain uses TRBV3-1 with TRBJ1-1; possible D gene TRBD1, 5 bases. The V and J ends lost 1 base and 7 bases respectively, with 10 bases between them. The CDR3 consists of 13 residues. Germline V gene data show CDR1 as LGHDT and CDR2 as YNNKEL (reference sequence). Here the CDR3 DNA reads TGTGCCAGCAGCCAAGTTCAGGGAGGTGAAGCTTTCTTT. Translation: CASSQVQGGEAFF.

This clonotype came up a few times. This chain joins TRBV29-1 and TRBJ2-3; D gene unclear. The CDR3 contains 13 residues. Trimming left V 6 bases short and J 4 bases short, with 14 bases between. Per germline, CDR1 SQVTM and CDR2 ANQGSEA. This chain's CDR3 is CSVSASFADTQYF. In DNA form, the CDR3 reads TGCAGCGTATCGGCCTCTTTTGCAGATACGCAGTATTTT.

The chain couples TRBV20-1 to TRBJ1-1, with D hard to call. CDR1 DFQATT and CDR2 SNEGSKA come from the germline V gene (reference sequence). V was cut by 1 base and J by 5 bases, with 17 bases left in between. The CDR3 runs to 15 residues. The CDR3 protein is CSARVEWQRRTEAFF. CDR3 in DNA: TGCAGTGCTAGAGTCGAGTGGCAGAGGCGGACTGAAGCTTTCTTT.

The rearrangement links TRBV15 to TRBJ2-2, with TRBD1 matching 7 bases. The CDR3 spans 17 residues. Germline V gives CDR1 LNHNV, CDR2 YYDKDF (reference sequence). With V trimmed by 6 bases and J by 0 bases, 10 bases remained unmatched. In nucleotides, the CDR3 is TGTGCCACCAGAGAAGGACCCGGGACAGCGAACACCGGGGAGCTGTTTTTT. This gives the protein CATREGPGTANTGELFF.

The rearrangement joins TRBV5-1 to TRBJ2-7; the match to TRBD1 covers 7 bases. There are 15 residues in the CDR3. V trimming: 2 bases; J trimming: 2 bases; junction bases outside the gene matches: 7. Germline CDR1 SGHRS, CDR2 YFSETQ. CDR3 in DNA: TGCGCCAGCAGCTTAGGGGACAGTCTCGCCTACGAGCAGTACTTC. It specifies CASSLGDSLAYEQYF.

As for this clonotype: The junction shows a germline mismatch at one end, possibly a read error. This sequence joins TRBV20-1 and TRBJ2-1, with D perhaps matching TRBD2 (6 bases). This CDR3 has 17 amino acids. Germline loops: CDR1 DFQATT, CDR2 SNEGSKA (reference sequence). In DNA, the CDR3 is TGCTGTGCTAGAGGAGGTAGCGGAGTCTCCTCCTACAATGAGCAGTTCTTC. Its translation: CCARGGSGVSSYNEQFF.

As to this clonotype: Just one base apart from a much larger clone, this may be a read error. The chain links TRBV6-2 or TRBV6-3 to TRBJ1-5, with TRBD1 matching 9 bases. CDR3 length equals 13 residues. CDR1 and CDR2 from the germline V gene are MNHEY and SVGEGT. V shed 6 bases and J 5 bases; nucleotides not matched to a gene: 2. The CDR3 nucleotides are TGTGCCAGCAGAGGGACAGGGTATCAGCCCCAGCATTTT. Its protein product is CASRGTGYQPQHF.

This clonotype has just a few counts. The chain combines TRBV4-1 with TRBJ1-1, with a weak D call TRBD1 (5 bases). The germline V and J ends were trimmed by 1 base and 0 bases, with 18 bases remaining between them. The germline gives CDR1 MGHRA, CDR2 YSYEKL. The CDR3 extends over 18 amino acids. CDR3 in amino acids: CASSQGPSSRVMNTEAFF. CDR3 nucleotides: TGCGCCAGCAGCCAAGGCCCGTCAAGCAGGGTCATGAACACTGAAGCTTTCTTT.

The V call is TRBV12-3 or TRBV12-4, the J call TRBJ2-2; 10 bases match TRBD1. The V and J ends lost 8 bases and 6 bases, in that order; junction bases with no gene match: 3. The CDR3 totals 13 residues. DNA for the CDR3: TGTGCCAGCCGGGGACAGGGGTCCGGGGAGCTGTTTTTT. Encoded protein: CASRGQGSGELFF.

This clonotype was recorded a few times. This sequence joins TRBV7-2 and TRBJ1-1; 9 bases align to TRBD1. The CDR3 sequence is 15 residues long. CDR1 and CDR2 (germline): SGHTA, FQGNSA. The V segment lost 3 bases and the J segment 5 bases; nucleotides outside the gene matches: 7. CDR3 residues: CASSFSQGARTEAFF. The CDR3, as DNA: TGTGCCAGCAGCTTCTCACAGGGGGCGAGAACTGAAGCTTTCTTT. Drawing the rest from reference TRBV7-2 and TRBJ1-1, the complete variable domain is GAGVSQSPSNKVTEKGKDVELRCDPISGHTALYWYRQSLGQGLEFLIYFQGNSAPDKSGLPSDRFSAERTGGSVSTLTIQRTQQEDSAVYLCASSFSQGARTEAFFGQGTRLTVV.

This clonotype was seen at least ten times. The CDR3 region is CASSQGTSGDTQYF. CDR3 bases: TGCGCCAGCAGCCAGGGGACTAGCGGCGATACGCAGTATTTT. The rearrangement uses TRBV5-1 and TRBJ2-3; 11 bases map to TRBD2. CDR1 and CDR2 (germline): SGHRS, YFSETQ. This CDR3 has 14 residues. J was trimmed by 6 bases and V by 4 bases; bases with no gene match: 4.

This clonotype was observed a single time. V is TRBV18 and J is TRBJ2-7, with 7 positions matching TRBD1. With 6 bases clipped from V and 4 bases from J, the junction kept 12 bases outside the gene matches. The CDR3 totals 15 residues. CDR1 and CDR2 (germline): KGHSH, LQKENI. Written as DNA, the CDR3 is TGTGCCAGCTCCGACAGGGCAGGCACTGGTTACGAGCAGTACTTC. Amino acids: CASSDRAGTGYEQYF.

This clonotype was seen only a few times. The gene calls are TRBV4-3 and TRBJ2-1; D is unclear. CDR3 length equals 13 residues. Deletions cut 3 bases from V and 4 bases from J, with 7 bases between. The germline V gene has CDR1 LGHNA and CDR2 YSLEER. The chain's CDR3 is CASSHINYNEQFF. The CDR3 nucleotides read TGCGCCAGCAGCCACATTAATTACAATGAGCAGTTCTTC.

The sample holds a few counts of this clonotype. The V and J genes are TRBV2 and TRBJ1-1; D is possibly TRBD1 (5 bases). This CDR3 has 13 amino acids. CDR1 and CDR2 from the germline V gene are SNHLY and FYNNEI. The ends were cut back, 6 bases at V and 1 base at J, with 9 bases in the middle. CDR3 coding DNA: TGTGCCAGCAGCCGGGACGCGAACACTGAAGCTTTCTTT. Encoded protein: CASSRDANTEAFF.

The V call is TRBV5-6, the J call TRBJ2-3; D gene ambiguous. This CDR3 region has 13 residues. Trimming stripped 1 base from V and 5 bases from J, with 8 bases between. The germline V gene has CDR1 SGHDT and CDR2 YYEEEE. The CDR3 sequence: CASSLKMVDTQYF. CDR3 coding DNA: TGTGCCAGCAGCTTGAAAATGGTAGATACGCAGTATTTT.

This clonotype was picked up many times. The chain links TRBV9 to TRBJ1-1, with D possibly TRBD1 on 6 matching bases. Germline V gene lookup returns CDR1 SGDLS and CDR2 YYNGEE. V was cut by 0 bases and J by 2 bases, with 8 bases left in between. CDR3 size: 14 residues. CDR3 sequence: CASSVAGGNTEAFF. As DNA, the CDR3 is TGTGCCAGCAGCGTAGCGGGGGGCAACACTGAAGCTTTCTTT.

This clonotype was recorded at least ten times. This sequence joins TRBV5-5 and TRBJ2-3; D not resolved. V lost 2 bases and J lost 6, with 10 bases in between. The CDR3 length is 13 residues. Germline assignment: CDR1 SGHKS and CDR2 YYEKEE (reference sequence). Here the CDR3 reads CASSFDPQDTQYF. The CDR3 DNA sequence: TGTGCCAGCAGCTTTGACCCCCAGGATACGCAGTATTTT.

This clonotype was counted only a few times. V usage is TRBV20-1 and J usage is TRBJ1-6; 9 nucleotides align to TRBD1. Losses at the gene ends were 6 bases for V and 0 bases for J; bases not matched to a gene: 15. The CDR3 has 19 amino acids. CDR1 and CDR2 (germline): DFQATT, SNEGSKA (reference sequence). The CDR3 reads CSASTGQGHSSSYNSPLHF. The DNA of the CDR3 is TGCAGTGCCAGCACGGGACAGGGACACTCCAGCTCCTATAATTCACCCCTCCACTTT.